This passage covers 26 T cell receptor beta chains from one sample sequenced in a study of neoadjuvant anti-PD-1 for oral cavity cancer. Sequencing was performed with immunoSEQ multiplex PCR; in TCRdb, only in-frame clones are kept and a portion is missing. The sample gives tens of thousands of clones, about 86% of which show up once; around 3.2% is in the top ten. Material: PBMCs, obtained before nivolumab (anti-PD-1) treatment. The receptors were sampled from a person aged 40 to 85 with oral cavity squamous cell carcinoma.

The chain carries TRBV29-1 and TRBJ1-1; a weak D match, TRBD1 (5 bases). Germline CDR1 SQVTM, CDR2 ANQGSEA. V was trimmed by 4 bases and J by 10 bases, leaving 10 bases between them. The CDR3 runs 10 residues. This CDR3 reads CSVGTGLAFF. The DNA for the CDR3 is TGCAGCGTTGGTACAGGTCTAGCTTTCTTT.

CDR3 bases: TGTGCCAGCAGCTTATCCGTTGGACGGGAGTACACCGGGGAGCTGTTTTTT. It translates to CASSLSVGREYTGELFF. The gene calls are TRBV13 and TRBJ2-2; D might be TRBD2 (6 bases). From germline, CDR1 is PRHDT and CDR2 FYEKMQ (reference sequence). Deletions cut 2 bases from V and 3 bases from J, with 16 bases between. There are 17 residues in the CDR3. The complete variable domain, with remaining parts taken from reference TRBV13 and TRBJ2-2, reads AAGVIQSPRHLIKEKRETATLKCYPIPRHDTVYWYQQGPGQDPQFLISFYEKMQSDKGSIPDRFSAQQFSDYHSELNMSSLELGDSALYFCASSLSVGREYTGELFFGEGSRLTVL.

The chain joins TRBV27 to TRBJ2-7; D tentatively reads TRBD1 or TRBD2 (6 bases each). V was trimmed by 5 bases and J by 3 bases, leaving 14 bases between them. This CDR3 region has 14 residues. Germline CDR1 is MNHEY and CDR2 is SMNVEV (reference sequence). CDR3 protein: CASSDWAGHYEQYF. CDR3 coding DNA: TGTGCCAGCAGTGACTGGGCGGGACACTACGAGCAGTACTTC.

V is TRBV28 and J is TRBJ2-6; D call uncertain. V gave up 10 bases and J gave up 2 bases, with 21 bases separating them. CDR1 is MDHEN, CDR2 SYDVKM, per germline. This CDR3 has 17 residues. The CDR3, as DNA: TGTGCCACCATGACGCGACAACTCAGTCCTGGGGCCAACGTCCTGACTTTC. Protein sequence: CATMTRQLSPGANVLTF.

The chain couples TRBV5-6 to TRBJ2-1; 7 nucleotides agree with TRBD2. Germline lookup yields CDR1 SGHDT and CDR2 YYEEEE. This CDR3 has 15 amino acids. V lost 3 bases to trimming and J lost 3 bases; unmatched junction nucleotides: 6. DNA of the CDR3: TGTGCCAGCAGCTCCGGGTGGGGGGGCTACAATGAGCAGTTCTTC. Translated: CASSSGWGGYNEQFF.

This clone has a single count. This CDR3 is CASSLAQGGPNTGELFF. The CDR3 DNA is TGTGCCAGCAGCTTAGCTCAGGGGGGACCCAACACCGGGGAGCTGTTTTTT. The V gene is TRBV11-3, the J gene TRBJ2-2; D may be TRBD1 (7 bases). The V and J ends lost 1 base and 2 bases respectively, with 14 bases between them. This CDR3 spans 17 amino acids. The germline V gene encodes CDR1 SGHNT and CDR2 YENEEA.

The chain is built from TRBV5-4 and TRBJ2-5; TRBD2 agrees at 10 bases. J lost 5 bases, V lost 1 base, and 11 bases had no gene match. Germline V CDR1 and CDR2: SGHNT, YYREEE (reference sequence). The CDR3 contains 17 residues. CDR3 DNA sequence: TGTGCCAGCAGCTTGAAGCTAGCGGGGGCGCTTGGGGAGACCCAGTACTTC. Protein product: CASSLKLAGALGETQYF.

The V and J genes are TRBV6-5 and TRBJ1-5, with a possible D match to TRBD1 (6 bases). V lost 6 bases, J lost 7 bases, and 13 bases lay in between. Per the germline V gene, CDR1 is MNHEY and CDR2 is SVGAGI. This CDR3 spans 13 amino acids. The CDR3 region is CASSEQQGQPQHF. The CDR3 nucleotides are TGTGCCAGCAGCGAGCAGCAGGGGCAGCCCCAGCATTTT.

The chain joins TRBV7-9 to TRBJ2-1, with 7 bases that match TRBD1. CDR1 is SEHNR, CDR2 FQNEAQ, per germline (reference sequence). This CDR3 contains 16 residues. V trimming: 4 bases; J trimming: 0 bases; junction bases outside the gene matches: 6. In DNA, the CDR3 is TGTGCCAGCAGCTCATGGGACAGCCTCTCCTACAATGAGCAGTTCTTC. This codes for CASSSWDSLSYNEQFF.

The V call is TRBV6-6, the J call TRBJ1-1; perhaps TRBD1 as D (5 bases). The CDR3 is 16 amino acids. CDR1 and CDR2 (germline): MNHNY, SVGAGI (reference sequence). Trimming cost V 5 bases and J 1 base, with 17 bases left between them. The CDR3 coding sequence is TGTGCCAGCAGTGGGAGTCGACAGAGGGGGAACACTGAAGCTTTCTTT. The encoded protein is CASSGSRQRGNTEAFF.

The gene calls are TRBV5-5 and TRBJ2-6; D is uncertain. Trimming shortened V by 0 bases and J by 2 bases, and 9 bases separated the two germline ends. The CDR3 sequence is 16 residues long. CDR1 is SGHKS, CDR2 YYEKEE, per germline (reference sequence). The CDR3 DNA is TGTGCCAGCAGCTTGGGAAGCAGTCCTGGGGCCAACGTCCTGACTTTC. Amino acid sequence: CASSLGSSPGANVLTF.

The chain is built from TRBV6-6 and TRBJ2-1; maybe TRBD1 (5 bases). Trimming left V 6 bases short and J 2 bases short, with 17 bases between. Germline CDR1 reads MNHNY; CDR2 reads SVGAGI (reference sequence). The CDR3 contains 16 residues. The CDR3 region has the DNA TGTGCCAGCAGACCACAGGCTTCGAGGACCTACAATGAGCAGTTCTTC. Translating it yields CASRPQASRTYNEQFF.

This chain joins TRBV5-1 and TRBJ2-7; D remains unclear. Germline loops: CDR1 SGHRS, CDR2 YFSETQ. V was pared by 1 base and J by 0 bases, with 8 bases between. The CDR3 loop spans 14 amino acids. The CDR3 loop is CASSLRTSSYEQYF. DNA for the CDR3: TGCGCCAGCAGCTTGAGGACCAGCTCCTACGAGCAGTACTTC.

V usage is TRBV10-3 and J usage is TRBJ1-5, with a tentative D call TRBD1 (6 bases). Germline V gene sequence: CDR1 ENHRY, CDR2 SYGVKD. The V and J ends lost 5 bases and 6 bases respectively, with 14 bases between them. This CDR3 has 14 amino acids. In nucleotides, the CDR3 is TGTGCCATCAGTCCTGGACAGTTGGGTCAGCCCCAGCATTTT. It specifies CAISPGQLGQPQHF.

The chain combines TRBV27 with TRBJ2-3; possibly TRBD2 for D (6 bases). Trimming removed 4 bases at V and 9 bases at J, with 17 bases between. CDR1 is MNHEY and CDR2 is SMNVEV in the germline V gene (reference sequence). The CDR3 consists of 14 residues. The CDR3 spells CASSSPGGRGTQYF. Here the CDR3 DNA reads TGTGCCAGCAGTTCCCCCGGAGGGCGGGGAACGCAGTATTTT.

This clone was counted a single time. The chain combines TRBV7-8 with TRBJ2-3, with 13 bases lining up with TRBD2. V shed 2 bases and J 6 bases; nucleotides not matched to a gene: 8. CDR3 length equals 17 residues. Looked up from germline, CDR1 is SGHVS and CDR2 is FQNEAQ. CDR3 in amino acids: CASSLRQLAGGKDTQYF. Written as DNA, the CDR3 is TGTGCCAGCAGCTTAAGACAACTAGCGGGAGGGAAGGATACGCAGTATTTT.

Here the CDR3 reads CASSSSGSSLLGYTF. The CDR3 DNA is TGTGCCAGCAGCTCATCAGGGTCCTCGTTACTTGGCTACACCTTC. The chain has TRBV9 and TRBJ1-2, with D possibly matching TRBD1 (5 bases). The V gene's germline CDR1 is SGDLS and CDR2 YYNGEE. V was trimmed by 4 bases and J by 7 bases, leaving 20 bases between them. The CDR3 extends over 15 amino acids.

The CDR3 sequence: CASSVGGTSISGELFF. The CDR3 bases are TGTGCCAGCAGCGTAGGTGGGACTAGTATTTCCGGGGAGCTGTTTTTT. The chain carries TRBV9 and TRBJ2-2, with TRBD2 matching 8 bases. Germline assignment: CDR1 SGDLS and CDR2 YYNGEE. V gave up 0 bases and J gave up 6 bases; unmatched junction bases: 7. CDR3 length: 16 residues.

This chain links TRBV6-5 with TRBJ2-3; maybe TRBD1 (8 bases). V lost 5 bases and J 6 bases, leaving 15 bases between the germline ends. This CDR3 spans 14 amino acids. The germline V gene encodes CDR1 MNHEY and CDR2 SVGAGI. CDR3 loop: CASSPTGEGDTQYF. The CDR3 region has the DNA TGTGCCAGCAGTCCGACAGGGGAGGGGGATACGCAGTATTTT.

The chain combines TRBV15 with TRBJ2-2; perhaps TRBD2 as D (5 bases). The germline V and J ends were trimmed by 0 bases and 4 bases, with 15 bases remaining between them. Germline V gene lookup returns CDR1 LNHNV and CDR2 YYDKDF (reference sequence). This CDR3 comprises 17 residues. The CDR3 DNA is TGTGCCACCAGCAGAGATCGTCCGGGGTGGGGCACCGGGGAGCTGTTTTTT. Its translation is CATSRDRPGWGTGELFF.

The CDR3 loop is CATRLGGEAGVYTDTQYF. CDR3 DNA: TGTGCCACCCGTTTGGGGGGCGAGGCGGGAGTGTACACAGATACGCAGTATTTT. The chain has TRBV10-3 and TRBJ2-3; a weak D match, TRBD2 (7 bases). Looked up from germline, CDR1 is ENHRY and CDR2 is SYGVKD. The length of the CDR3 is 18 residues. Between the trimmed V and J ends, which lost 10 bases and 2 bases, there was a span of 28 bases.

J is TRBJ2-7 and V is TRBV4-1, with D uncertain. The CDR3 extends over 14 amino acids. CDR1 and CDR2 from the germline V gene are MGHRA and YSYEKL. The V end was cut by 1 base, the J end by 0 bases, with 7 bases between. The CDR3 DNA sequence: TGCGCCAGCAGCCAAGGGCTTAACTCCTACGAGCAGTACTTC. It codes for CASSQGLNSYEQYF.

V usage is TRBV9 and J usage is TRBJ1-6; a possible D gene is TRBD1 (6 bases). The CDR3 extends over 15 amino acids. Trimming cost V 3 bases and J 7 bases, with 14 bases left between them. The V gene's germline CDR1 is SGDLS and CDR2 YYNGEE. In nucleotides, the CDR3 is TGTGCCAGCAGCGCACGGGACGGGGGCAATTCACCCCTCCACTTT. Translation: CASSARDGGNSPLHF.

V and J are TRBV7-2 and TRBJ1-3; D is undetermined. Germline values: CDR1 SGHTA, CDR2 FQGNSA. CDR3 length: 15 residues. The germline V and J ends were trimmed by 4 bases and 0 bases, with 10 bases remaining between them. This chain's CDR3 is CASSSRGPSGNTIYF. As DNA, the CDR3 is TGTGCCAGCAGCTCCCGAGGCCCCTCTGGAAACACCATATATTTT.

The chain recombines TRBV4-1 with TRBJ2-3; TRBD2 aligns across 16 bases. There are 19 residues in the CDR3. The V gene end was trimmed by 1 base and the J gene end by 4 bases; junction bases not matched to a gene: 8. Germline lookup yields CDR1 MGHRA and CDR2 YSYEKL. CDR3 nucleotide sequence: TGCGCCAGCAGCCAAGTGGGACTAGCGGGGGGGCCTCGGGCAGATACGCAGTATTTT. This gives the protein CASSQVGLAGGPRADTQYF.

This chain uses TRBV29-1 with TRBJ1-4, with D tentatively TRBD1 (5 bases). V gave up 6 bases and J gave up 1 base, with 12 bases separating them. Germline V gene lookup returns CDR1 SQVTM and CDR2 ANQGSEA. The CDR3 contains 14 residues. The CDR3: CSVGAQGTNEKLFF. The DNA of the CDR3 is TGCAGCGTCGGCGCCCAGGGAACTAATGAAAAACTGTTTTTT.